This T cell receptor beta chain comes out of a study of T cell responses to AZD1222 COVID-19 vaccine. Some clones are missing from TCRdb's copy, which holds only in-frame ones; the method was immunoSEQ multiplex PCR. Of 90,000 to 100,000 clones in the sample, around 85% were seen once. For this clone: Its specificity is unknown.

Broader study findings: Sampling captured repertoires only after the peak T cell response. Vaccine-related CD4 TCRs covered spike, predominating at 160-218 and 743-854.

Germline V gives CDR1 LNHDA, CDR2 SQIVND (reference sequence). Trimming shortened V by 4 bases and J by 0 bases, and 6 bases separated the two germline ends. This CDR3 is 14 amino acids long. The source material was peripheral blood, sampled 28 days after the second AZD1222 dose. The sequence derives from an adult who received the AZD1222 COVID-19 vaccine. The chain is built from TRBV19 and TRBJ1-4; D gene unclear. The CDR3 region is CASSSISTNEKLFF. Written as DNA, the CDR3 is TGTGCCAGTAGTAGTATCTCAACTAATGAAAAACTGTTTTTT.